The entry that follows covers one TCR beta chain sequence. The V end was cut by 0 bases, the J end by 6 bases, with 14 bases between. Germline V lookup: CDR1 DFQATT, CDR2 SNEGSKA (reference sequence). This CDR3 has 14 amino acids. A J-beta primer mix and a sample-barcoded 5' primer were used in a second PCR of roughly 6 to 11 cycles. Through a template-switch adaptor with 12 random nucleotides, each cDNA molecule received a tag. TCRdb redid the calling of the 5' RACE reads with MiXCR, one entry per CDR3 protein. The profile covers about 1,400,000 distinct CDR3 sequences, with around 59% appearing a single time and 5.5% to 8% taken by the ten largest. The data derive from a study of blood T cells in healthy people across ages. The study recruited healthy Caucasian donors from Russia who were aged about 6 to 90. Per-sample yields of isolated PBMCs were at least 6.5 million.

The sequencing sample was made of blood. This TCR was recovered from a man aged 18 to 35 in good health. The chain carries TRBV20-1 and TRBJ1-2, with D possibly matching TRBD1 (5 bases). The CDR3 sequence: CSARDLRGVDGYTF. CDR3 DNA sequence: TGCAGTGCTAGAGATCTTCGGGGGGTGGATGGCTACACCTTC.